The T cell receptor beta chain described here comes from a study of CD8+ T cells in alopecia areata. Germline CDR1 reads MRHNA; CDR2 reads SNTAGT. CDR3 size: 12 residues. With 6 bases clipped from V and 8 bases from J, the junction kept 6 bases outside the gene matches. Treatment indicated: oral pan-JAK inhibitor, 5-10 mg twice daily. cDNA reverse transcribed from extracted RNA served as the sequencing template. Here immunoSEQ multiplex PCR was the method, and the copy in TCRdb shows in-frame clones only, minus some. The sample records about 180,000 clones, approximately 52% being singletons. V and J are TRBV6-4 and TRBJ1-2, with 7 bases fitting TRBD1. The sequencing used CD4+ T cells sorted from blood, collected between weeks 55 and 65, from a patient treated with tofacitinib. The receptor comes from a human donor with alopecia areata. The CDR3 loop reads CASRGTASGYTF. CDR3 coding DNA: TGTGCCAGCAGGGGGACAGCATCGGGCTACACCTTC.